This T cell receptor (beta chain) is from a study of T-cell reconstitution after alpha-beta-depleted transplantation in children. Unique molecular identifiers featured in how the TCRbeta library was prepared. From the PCR reads, TCRdb called clonotypes with MiXCR, one entry per CDR3 protein. Among about 640,000 distinct CDR3 sequences listed, about 15% were seen once. Ten or more counts support this clonotype. There are 14 residues in the CDR3. After removal of 8 bases from V and 3 bases from J, the junction contained 9 bases not matched to a gene. Germline V CDR1 and CDR2: SGHTA, FQGNSA. The input for sequencing was PBMCs from the stem cell graft donor, taken from the stem cell graft. The rearrangement links TRBV7-2 to TRBJ2-7; 8 bases fit TRBD2. This clonotype originated in a human donor who donated a stem cell graft to a child with acute myeloid leukemia. DNA of the CDR3: TGTGCCAGCTCTAGAAGCGGGGGAAACTACGAGCAGTACTTC. Encoded protein: CASSRSGGNYEQYF.